The clone carrying this T cell receptor (beta chain) occurred once. The antigen is not known. The data originate from a study of shared clonotypes between healthy human individuals. Study in general: Each donor had three CD4 naive, three CD4 memory, two CD8 naive and one CD8 memory plate.

In the original workflow: There were no quality scores in the junction-only immunoSEQ sequences, so filtering differed. Method: immunoSEQ multiplex PCR; TCRdb's copy keeps in-frame clones and lacks some. The V and J calls and clone size were taken over from that table, and D and trimming were inferred from the DNA. The data hold approximately 1.5 million clones, with 98% observed a single time. Unmatched junction bases numbered 14, after V lost 0 bases and J lost 5 bases. CDR1 and CDR2 from the germline V gene are SGHKS and YYEKEE (reference sequence). This CDR3 has 17 amino acids. Findings and caveats of the study: Some clonotypes were shared by all four sorted-subset donors, while others were not shared. The non-shared ones had lower generation probabilities than the shared ones.

Investigators divided CD4+ cells into CD45RA+ naive and CD45RA-negative memory subsets. The receptor's source is a man in his thirties or forties in good health. V and J are TRBV5-5 and TRBJ2-7, with 7 bases lining up with TRBD2. Sequenced input: naive CD4+ T cells sorted from blood. The subset is: CD45RA+ positively selected. The CDR3: CASSLERWGRAENEQYF. The CDR3 nucleotides read TGTGCCAGCAGCTTGGAGCGTTGGGGGAGGGCCGAGAACGAGCAGTACTTC.